The rows below give T cell receptor beta chains drawn from one sample of a study of shared clonotypes between healthy human individuals. Clones were sequenced by immunoSEQ multiplex PCR, and TCRdb holds only the in-frame ones, with some missing. In the table there are some 2,000,000 clones, approximately 95% of which are singletons. The sequenced sample consisted of naive CD4+ T cells sorted from blood. The receptor source for this set is a man younger than 30 in good health. CDR3s include the opening cysteine and the closing phenylalanine or tryptophan. The order of the fields is D gene, CDR3 length, V gene, clone size, J gene, CDR3 protein, CDR3 DNA. The D gene is left open where the match is weak. Size is stated for part of the rows, as once, few or many counts, or as a class when the clone is expanded.

.	14	TRBV7-2	.	TRBJ2-3	CASSFIIPPDTQYF	TGTGCCAGCAGCTTTATAATCCCTCCAGATACGCAGTATTTT
TRBD2	15	TRBV27	.	TRBJ2-7	CASSFFAGDSYEQYF	TGTGCCAGCAGTTTTTTTGCGGGGGACTCCTACGAGCAGTACTTC
.	13	TRBV9	.	TRBJ2-2	CASSVEGTGELFF	TGTGCCAGCAGCGTCGAGGGCACCGGGGAGCTGTTTTTT
.	15	TRBV4-1	.	TRBJ2-5	CASSLGVGLKETQYF	TGCGCCAGCAGCCTAGGGGTGGGACTCAAAGAGACCCAGTACTTC
TRBD2	15	TRBV2	.	TRBJ2-3	CASSVNGGGTDTQYF	TGTGCCAGCAGTGTTAACGGGGGGGGCACAGATACGCAGTATTTT
.	13	TRBV4-3	.	TRBJ2-2	CASSPNPTGELFF	TGCGCCAGCAGCCCCAACCCGACCGGGGAGCTGTTTTTT
.	14	TRBV6-4	.	TRBJ1-6	CASSLDSSNSPLHF	TGTGCCAGCAGTTTGGACAGTAGTAATTCACCCCTCCACTTT
.	15	TRBV6-1	.	TRBJ2-7	CASSERGDSSYEQYF	TGTGCCAGCAGTGAAAGGGGCGATAGTTCCTACGAGCAGTACTTC
.	14	TRBV5-6	.	TRBJ2-2	CASSLGRNTGELFF	TGTGCCAGCAGCTTAGGACGAAACACCGGGGAGCTGTTTTTT
.	14	TRBV9	few	TRBJ2-3	CASSVVPGADTQYF	TGTGCCAGCAGCGTAGTCCCGGGGGCAGATACGCAGTATTTT
TRBD2	16	TRBV7-2	.	TRBJ2-1	CASSSLTSGRAYEQFF	TGTGCCAGCAGCTCCCTAACTAGCGGGAGGGCCTATGAGCAGTTCTTC
TRBD2	14	TRBV10-3	.	TRBJ2-7	CAISWTSTSYEQYF	TGTGCCATCAGTTGGACTAGTACCTCCTACGAGCAGTACTTC
.	15	TRBV27	.	TRBJ1-5	CASSLLGGSNQPQHF	TGTGCCAGCAGTTTATTAGGGGGAAGCAATCAGCCCCAGCATTTT
TRBD1	13	TRBV23-1	.	TRBJ1-3	CASYPQRGHTIYF	TGCGCCAGCTACCCTCAAAGGGGGCACACCATATATTTT
TRBD2	15	TRBV15	.	TRBJ2-1	CATSRSSGIYNEQFF	TGTGCCACCAGCAGGTCTAGCGGGATCTACAATGAGCAGTTCTTC
.	12	TRBV29-1	.	TRBJ2-7	CSVVRGSYEQYF	TGCAGCGTTGTCAGGGGCTCCTACGAGCAGTACTTC
.	13	TRBV6-6	.	TRBJ1-2	CASSRSGAEGYTF	TGTGCCAGCAGTAGATCCGGGGCCGAGGGCTACACCTTC
.	19	TRBV27	once	TRBJ2-7	CASSLRGEIFSGTLYEQYF	TGTGCCAGCAGTTTAAGGGGGGAGATATTTTCGGGCACACTCTACGAGCAGTACTTC
.	15	TRBV6-5	once	TRBJ1-3	CASSRGNRDGNTIYF	TGTGCCAGCAGCCGCGGGAACAGGGATGGAAACACCATATATTTT
.	15	TRBV30	.	TRBJ2-1	CAWSAGTSSYNEQFF	TGTGCCTGGAGTGCCGGGACCAGCTCCTACAATGAGCAGTTCTTC
TRBD1	14	TRBV7-8	.	TRBJ1-4	CASRTGTGLEKLFF	TGTGCCAGCAGAACCGGGACAGGGCTCGAAAAACTGTTTTTT
.	14	TRBV6-4	.	TRBJ2-2	CASSNPLNTGELFF	TGTGCCAGCAGCAACCCCCTGAACACCGGGGAGCTGTTTTTT
TRBD1	13	TRBV28	.	TRBJ1-2	CASSLRGPYGYTF	TGTGCCAGCAGTTTAAGGGGGCCCTATGGCTACACCTTC
.	15	TRBV10-3	once	TRBJ1-1	CAISVRPGYDTEAFF	TGTGCCATCAGTGTCCGGCCAGGATACGACACTGAAGCTTTCTTT
TRBD2	15	TRBV5-6	.	TRBJ2-1	CASSLGLAGDIWQFF	TGTGCCAGCAGCTTGGGGCTAGCGGGCGATATTTGGCAGTTCTTC
TRBD1	14	TRBV6-6	.	TRBJ1-2	CASSYSDRGNGYTF	TGTGCCAGCAGTTACTCTGACAGGGGAAATGGCTACACCTTC
.	12	TRBV7-9	.	TRBJ1-5	CASSFSGQPQHF	TGTGCCAGCAGCTTCTCCGGGCAGCCCCAGCATTTT
.	13	TRBV25-1	.	TRBJ1-1	CASSGSGSTEAFF	TGTGCCAGCAGTGGGTCAGGGTCGACTGAAGCTTTCTTT
.	14	TRBV6-6	.	TRBJ2-7	CASSSLADLYEQYF	TGTGCCAGCAGCTCCTTAGCGGACCTCTACGAGCAGTACTTC
.	12	TRBV10-1	.	TRBJ1-6	CASSEGNSPLHF	TGCGCCAGCAGTGAAGGCAATTCACCCCTCCACTTT
.	14	TRBV7-2	.	TRBJ2-1	CASSVVRGYNEQFF	TGTGCCAGCAGCGTTGTCCGGGGATACAATGAGCAGTTCTTC
TRBD2	16	TRBV6-5	.	TRBJ2-3	CASSLRAGGARDTQYF	TGTGCCAGCAGTTTACGAGCGGGGGGGGCGCGGGATACGCAGTATTTT
TRBD1	16	TRBV11-2	.	TRBJ1-3	CASSLTQGAGGNTIYF	TGTGCCAGCAGCTTGACTCAGGGGGCTGGAGGAAACACCATATATTTT
TRBD2	15	TRBV11-2	.	TRBJ2-5	CASTQTGGGLETQYF	TGTGCCAGCACCCAAACGGGGGGAGGTCTGGAGACCCAGTACTTC
TRBD1	17	TRBV6-1	.	TRBJ1-5	CASSDDRGRLSNQPQHF	TGTGCCAGCAGTGATGACAGGGGGCGGCTTAGCAATCAGCCCCAGCATTTT
.	12	TRBV30	.	TRBJ1-1	CAWRQGYTEAFF	TGTGCCTGGAGGCAGGGGTACACTGAAGCTTTCTTT
TRBD1	17	TRBV11-2	.	TRBJ1-6	CASSIMRTGVFNSPLHF	TGTGCCAGCAGCATCATGAGGACAGGGGTTTTTAATTCACCCCTCCACTTT
.	14	TRBV6-5	.	TRBJ2-7	CASTPGVPPYEQYF	TGTGCCAGCACCCCTGGGGTTCCCCCCTACGAGCAGTACTTC
.	11	TRBV20-1	.	TRBJ1-2	CSAKIQDGYTF	TGCAGTGCTAAGATCCAGGATGGCTACACCTTC
TRBD2	13	TRBV6-5	.	TRBJ2-7	CASRAGPLYEQYF	TGTGCCAGCAGAGCGGGACCGCTCTACGAGCAGTACTTC
.	14	TRBV4-1	.	TRBJ2-3	CASSQDHQADTQYF	TGCGCCAGCAGCCAAGATCATCAAGCAGATACGCAGTATTTT
.	11	TRBV30	.	TRBJ1-2	CAWSDRNGYTF	TGTGCCTGGAGCGACCGAAATGGCTACACCTTC
.	14	TRBV30	.	TRBJ1-1	CAWRGAHRRTEAFF	TGTGCCTGGAGGGGGGCCCACCGGAGAACTGAAGCTTTCTTT
.	22	TRBV21-1	.	TRBJ1-5	CASSKGPWGHTLKTTGGQPQHF	TGTGCCAGCAGCAAAGGACCCTGGGGACATACCCTGAAGACGACCGGTGGTCAGCCCCAGCATTTT
.	16	TRBV9	.	TRBJ2-7	CASSPKQGRGTLEQYF	TGTGCCAGCAGCCCAAAACAGGGAAGAGGGACTCTCGAGCAGTACTTC